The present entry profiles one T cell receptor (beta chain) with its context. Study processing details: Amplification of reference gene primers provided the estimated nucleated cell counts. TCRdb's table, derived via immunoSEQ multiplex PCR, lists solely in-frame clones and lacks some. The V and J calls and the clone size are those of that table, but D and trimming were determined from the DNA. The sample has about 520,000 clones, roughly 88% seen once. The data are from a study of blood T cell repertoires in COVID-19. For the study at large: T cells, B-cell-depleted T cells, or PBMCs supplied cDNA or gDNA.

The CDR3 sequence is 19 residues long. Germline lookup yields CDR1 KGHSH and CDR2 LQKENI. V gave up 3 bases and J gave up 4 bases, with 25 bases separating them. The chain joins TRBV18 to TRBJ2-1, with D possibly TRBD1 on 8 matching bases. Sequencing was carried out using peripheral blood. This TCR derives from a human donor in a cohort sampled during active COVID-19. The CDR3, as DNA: TGTGCCAGCTCACCTGGACAGGGATTTGCCGCGGGGGCTTACAATGAGCAGTTCTTC. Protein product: CASSPGQGFAAGAYNEQFF.